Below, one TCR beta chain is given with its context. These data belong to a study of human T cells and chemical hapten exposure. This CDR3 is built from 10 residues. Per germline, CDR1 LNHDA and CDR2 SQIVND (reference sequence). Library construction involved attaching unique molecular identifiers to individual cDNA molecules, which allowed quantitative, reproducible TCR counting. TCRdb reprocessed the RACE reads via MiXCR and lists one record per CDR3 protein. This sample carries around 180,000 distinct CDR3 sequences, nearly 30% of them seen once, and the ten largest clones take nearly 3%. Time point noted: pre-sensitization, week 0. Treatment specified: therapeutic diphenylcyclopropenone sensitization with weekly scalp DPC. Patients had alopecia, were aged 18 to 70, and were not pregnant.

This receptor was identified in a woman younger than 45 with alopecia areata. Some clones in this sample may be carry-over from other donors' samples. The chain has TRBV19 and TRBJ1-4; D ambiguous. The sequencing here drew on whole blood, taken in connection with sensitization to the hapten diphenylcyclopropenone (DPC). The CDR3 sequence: CVSPREKLFF. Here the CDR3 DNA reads TGTGTCTCTCCCCGGGAAAAACTGTTTTTT.